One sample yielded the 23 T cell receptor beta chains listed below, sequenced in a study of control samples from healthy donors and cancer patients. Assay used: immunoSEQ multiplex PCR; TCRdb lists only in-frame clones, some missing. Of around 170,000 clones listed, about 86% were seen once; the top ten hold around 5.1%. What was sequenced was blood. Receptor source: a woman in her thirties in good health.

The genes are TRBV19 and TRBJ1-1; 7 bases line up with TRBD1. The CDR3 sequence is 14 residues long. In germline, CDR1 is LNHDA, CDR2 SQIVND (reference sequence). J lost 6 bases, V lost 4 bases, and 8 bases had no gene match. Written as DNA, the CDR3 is TGTGCCAGTAGTACCGACAGGGCGGGGGCTGAAGCTTTCTTT. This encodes CASSTDRAGAEAFF.

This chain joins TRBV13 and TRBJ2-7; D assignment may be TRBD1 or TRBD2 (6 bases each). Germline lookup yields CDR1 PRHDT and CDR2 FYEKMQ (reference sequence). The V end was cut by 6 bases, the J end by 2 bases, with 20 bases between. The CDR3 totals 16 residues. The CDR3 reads CASRTSWGAEPYEQYF. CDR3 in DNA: TGTGCCAGCAGAACGTCGTGGGGGGCAGAGCCCTACGAGCAGTACTTC.

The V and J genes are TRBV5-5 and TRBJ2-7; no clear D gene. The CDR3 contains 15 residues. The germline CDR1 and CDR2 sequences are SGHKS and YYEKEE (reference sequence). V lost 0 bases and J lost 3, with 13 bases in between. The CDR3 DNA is TGTGCCAGCAGCTTGGGAGGCCAGTCAGGCTACGAGCAGTACTTC. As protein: CASSLGGQSGYEQYF.

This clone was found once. As DNA, the CDR3 is TGTGCCAGCAGTTATAAAAAAACACTAGGGGTCTACGAGCAGTACTTC. Protein product: CASSYKKTLGVYEQYF. The V and J genes are TRBV6-5 and TRBJ2-7; D might be TRBD1 or TRBD2, each matching 5 bases. CDR1 and CDR2 from the germline V gene are MNHEY and SVGAGI. The CDR3 runs 16 residues. Between the trimmed V and J ends, which lost 3 bases and 3 bases, there was a span of 18 bases.

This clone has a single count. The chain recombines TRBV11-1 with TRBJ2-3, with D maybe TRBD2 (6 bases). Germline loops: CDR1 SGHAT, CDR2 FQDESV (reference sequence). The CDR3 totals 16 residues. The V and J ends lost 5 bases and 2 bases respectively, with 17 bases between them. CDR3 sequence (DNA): TGTGCCAGCAGCCCGCGCTTTAGCGGAATCACAGATACGCAGTATTTT. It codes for CASSPRFSGITDTQYF. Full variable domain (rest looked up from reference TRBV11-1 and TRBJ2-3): EAEVAQSPRYKITEKSQAVAFWCDPISGHATLYWYRQILGQGPELLVQFQDESVVDDSQLPKDRFSAERLKGVDSTLKIQPAELGDSAMYLCASSPRFSGITDTQYFGPGTRLTVL.

Here the CDR3 reads CASSHLDRGYGYTF. For the CDR3, the DNA is TGCGCCAGCAGCCACCTCGACAGGGGCTATGGCTACACCTTC. The V and J genes are TRBV4-1 and TRBJ1-2, with 8 bases that match TRBD1. The CDR3 spans 14 residues. V shed 3 bases and J 4 bases; nucleotides not matched to a gene: 4. Germline V gives CDR1 MGHRA, CDR2 YSYEKL.

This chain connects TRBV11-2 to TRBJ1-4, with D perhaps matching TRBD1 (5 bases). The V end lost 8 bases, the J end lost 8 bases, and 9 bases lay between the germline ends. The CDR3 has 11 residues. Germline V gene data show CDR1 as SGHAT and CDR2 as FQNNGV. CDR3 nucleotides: TGTGCCAGCGGGAGGGGCGAAAAACTGTTTTTT. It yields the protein CASGRGEKLFF.

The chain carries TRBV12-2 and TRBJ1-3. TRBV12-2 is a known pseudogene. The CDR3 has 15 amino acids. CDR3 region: CASRLRLSSGNTIYF. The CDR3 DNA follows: TGTGCAAGTCGCTTAAGACTGAGCTCTGGAAACACCATATATTTT.

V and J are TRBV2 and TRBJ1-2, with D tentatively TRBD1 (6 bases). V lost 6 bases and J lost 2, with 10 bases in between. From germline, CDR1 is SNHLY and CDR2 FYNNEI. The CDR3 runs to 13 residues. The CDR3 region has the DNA TGTGCCAGCAGCCGGACAGAAAACTATGGCTACACCTTC. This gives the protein CASSRTENYGYTF. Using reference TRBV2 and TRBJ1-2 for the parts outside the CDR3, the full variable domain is EPEVTQTPSHQVTQMGQEVILRCVPISNHLYFYWYRQILGQKVEFLVSFYNNEISEKSEIFDDQFSVERPDGSNFTLKIRSTKLEDSAMYFCASSRTENYGYTFGSGTRLTVV.

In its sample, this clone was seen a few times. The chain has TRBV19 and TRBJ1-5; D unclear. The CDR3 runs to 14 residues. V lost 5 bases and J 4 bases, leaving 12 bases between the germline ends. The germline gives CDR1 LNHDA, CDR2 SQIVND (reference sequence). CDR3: CASSPRGRNQPQHF. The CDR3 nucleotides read TGTGCCAGTAGTCCCCGGGGAAGGAATCAGCCCCAGCATTTT.

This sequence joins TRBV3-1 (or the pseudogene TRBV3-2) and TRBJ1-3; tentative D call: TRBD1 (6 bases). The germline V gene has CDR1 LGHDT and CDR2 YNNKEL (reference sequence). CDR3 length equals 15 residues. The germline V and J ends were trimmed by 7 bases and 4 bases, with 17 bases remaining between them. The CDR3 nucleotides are TGTGCCAGCACCCCACCGAGGACAGTCGGAAACACCATATATTTT. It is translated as CASTPPRTVGNTIYF.

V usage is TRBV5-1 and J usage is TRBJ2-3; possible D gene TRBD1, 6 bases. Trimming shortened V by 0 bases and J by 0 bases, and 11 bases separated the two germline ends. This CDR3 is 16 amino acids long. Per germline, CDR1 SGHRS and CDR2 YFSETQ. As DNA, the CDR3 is TGCGCCAGCAGCTTGGGGAGAGGGGGAAGCACAGATACGCAGTATTTT. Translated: CASSLGRGGSTDTQYF.

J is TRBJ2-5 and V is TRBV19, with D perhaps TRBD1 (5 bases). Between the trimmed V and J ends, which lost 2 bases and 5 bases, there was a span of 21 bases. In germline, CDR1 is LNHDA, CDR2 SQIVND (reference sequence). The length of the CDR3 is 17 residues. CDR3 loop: CASSISKKRTRMETQYF. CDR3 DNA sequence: TGTGCCAGTAGTATATCGAAGAAGAGGACACGGATGGAGACCCAGTACTTC.

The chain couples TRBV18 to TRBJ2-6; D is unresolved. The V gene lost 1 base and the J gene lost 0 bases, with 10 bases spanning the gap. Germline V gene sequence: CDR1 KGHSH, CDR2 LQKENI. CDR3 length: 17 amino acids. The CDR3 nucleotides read TGTGCCAGCTCACCACTTTCGGAAAGCTCTGGGGCCAACGTCCTGACTTTC. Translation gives CASSPLSESSGANVLTF.

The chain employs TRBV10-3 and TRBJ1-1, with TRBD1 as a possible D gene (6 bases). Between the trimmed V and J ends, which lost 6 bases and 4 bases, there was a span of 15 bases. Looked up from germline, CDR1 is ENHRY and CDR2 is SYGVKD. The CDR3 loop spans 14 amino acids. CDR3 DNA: TGTGCCATCAGCGCCCAACAGGGCCTCACTGAAGCTTTCTTT. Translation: CAISAQQGLTEAFF.

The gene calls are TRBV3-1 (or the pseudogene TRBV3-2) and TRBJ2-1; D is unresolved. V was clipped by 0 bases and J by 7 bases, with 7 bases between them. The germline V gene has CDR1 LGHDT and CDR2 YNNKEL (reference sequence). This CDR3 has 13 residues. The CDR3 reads CASSQDRRNEQFF. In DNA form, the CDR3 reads TGTGCCAGCAGCCAAGATCGTCGGAATGAGCAGTTCTTC.

The CDR3 loop is CASSQDTGDSNFEAFF. The CDR3 DNA reads as TGTGCCAGCAGTCAAGATACGGGCGACTCGAACTTTGAAGCTTTCTTT. The chain couples TRBV7-2 to TRBJ1-1; D not certain. Deletions cut 6 bases from V and 7 bases from J, with 24 bases between. Germline lookup yields CDR1 SGHTA and CDR2 FQGNSA. CDR3 size: 16 residues.

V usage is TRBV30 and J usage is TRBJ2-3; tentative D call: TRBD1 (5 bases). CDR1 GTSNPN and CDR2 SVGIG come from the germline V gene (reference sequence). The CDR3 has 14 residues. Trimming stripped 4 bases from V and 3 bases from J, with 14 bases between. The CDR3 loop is CAWTRQTGTDTQYF. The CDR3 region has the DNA TGTGCCTGGACCCGACAGACGGGTACAGATACGCAGTATTTT.

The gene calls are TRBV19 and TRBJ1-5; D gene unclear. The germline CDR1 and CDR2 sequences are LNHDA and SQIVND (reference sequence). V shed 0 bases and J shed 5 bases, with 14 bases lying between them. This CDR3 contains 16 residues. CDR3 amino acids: CASSIDPPPADQPQHF. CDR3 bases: TGTGCCAGTAGTATAGATCCGCCGCCAGCTGATCAGCCCCAGCATTTT.

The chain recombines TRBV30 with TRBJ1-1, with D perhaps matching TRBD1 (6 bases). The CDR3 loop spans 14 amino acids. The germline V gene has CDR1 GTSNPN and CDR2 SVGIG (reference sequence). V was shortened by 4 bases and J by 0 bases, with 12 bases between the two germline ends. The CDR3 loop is CAWTYGTLNTEAFF. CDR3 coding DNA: TGTGCCTGGACTTACGGGACACTGAACACTGAAGCTTTCTTT. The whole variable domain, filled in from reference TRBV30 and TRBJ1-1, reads SQTIHQWPATLVQPVGSPLSLECTVEGTSNPNLYWYRQAAGRGLQLLFYSVGIGQISSEVPQNLSASRPQDRQFILSSKKLLLSDSGFYLCAWTYGTLNTEAFFGQGTRLTVV.

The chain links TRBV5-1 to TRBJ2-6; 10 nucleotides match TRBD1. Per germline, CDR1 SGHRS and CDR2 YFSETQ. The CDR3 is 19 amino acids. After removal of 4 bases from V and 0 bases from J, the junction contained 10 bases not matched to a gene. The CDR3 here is CASSRKDRGQLSGANVLTF. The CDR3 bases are TGCGCCAGCAGCCGGAAAGACAGGGGGCAACTCTCTGGGGCCAACGTCCTGACTTTC. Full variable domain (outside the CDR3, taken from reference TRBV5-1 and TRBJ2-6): KAGVTQTPRYLIKTRGQQVTLSCSPISGHRSVSWYQQTPGQGLQFLFEYFSETQRNKGNFPGRFSGRQFSNSRSEMNVSTLELGDSALYLCASSRKDRGQLSGANVLTFGAGSRLTVL.

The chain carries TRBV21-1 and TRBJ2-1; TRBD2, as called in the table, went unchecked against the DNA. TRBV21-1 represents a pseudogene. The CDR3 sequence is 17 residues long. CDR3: CASSKDYRTSGRYEQFF. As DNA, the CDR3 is TGTGCCAGCAGCAAAGATTACCGGACTAGCGGGAGATATGAGCAGTTCTTC.

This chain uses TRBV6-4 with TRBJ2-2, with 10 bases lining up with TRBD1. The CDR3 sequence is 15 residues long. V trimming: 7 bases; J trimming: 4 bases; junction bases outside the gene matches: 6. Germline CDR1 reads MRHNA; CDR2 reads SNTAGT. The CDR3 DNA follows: TGTGCCAGCACCCTGACAGGGGGCGGCACCGGGGAGCTGTTTTTT. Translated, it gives CASTLTGGGTGELFF.